In its sample, the clone carrying this TCR beta chain was seen a few times. Its antigen is as yet unknown. The data were obtained in a study of T cells in Graves' hyperthyroidism and ophthalmopathy. Study findings and constraints: Through a model of 13 V-J features, ophthalmopathy was separated from stable hyperthyroidism.

With a duration under 2 months, the hyperthyroidism was newly diagnosed in patients aged 18 to 65. Patients with uncontrolled infections, other autoimmune diseases, pregnancy or lactation were excluded. Diagnostic assessment was based on clinical symptoms, serum thyroxine and TRAb, thyroid ultrasound and orbital computed tomography. The ends lost 5 bases at V and 5 bases at J; junction bases unmatched: 8. CDR1 and CDR2 (germline): MNHEY, SVGEGT. The CDR3 runs 14 residues. It was RNA transcripts that yielded the amplified TCR beta CDR3 regions. An initial round of RT-PCR targeting the TCR CDR3 relied on the HTBI primer set. MiXCR was run by TCRdb on the multiplex PCR reads, yielding one entry per CDR3 protein. The repertoire holds 650,000 to 750,000 distinct CDR3 sequences, with about 14% as singletons.

This receptor was identified in a woman aged 18-29 years with Graves' hyperthyroidism. V is TRBV6-2 or TRBV6-3 and J is TRBJ2-5; 7 bases are a match to TRBD2. The sequencing sample was made of blood. In nucleotides, the CDR3 is TGTGCCAGCAGTCCATCTCTAGCGGAGGAGACCCAGTACTTC. As protein: CASSPSLAEETQYF.